The 26 T cell receptor beta chains below were found in one sample sequenced in a study of hypomethylating agent response in myelodysplastic syndrome. TCRdb keeps only in-frame clones here, not all; method: immunoSEQ multiplex PCR. The sample includes around 2,000 clones, approximately 86% of them seen just once. This sample comprised bone marrow, obtained before or after starting hypomethylating agent treatment for myelodysplastic syndrome (not recorded which). These receptors were obtained from a human donor with myelodysplastic syndrome.

The chain recombines TRBV5-1 with TRBJ2-7; no reliable D call. Germline assignment: CDR1 SGHRS and CDR2 YFSETQ. Trimming removed 0 bases at V and 0 bases at J, with 7 bases between. The CDR3 is 14 residues long. In DNA form, the CDR3 reads TGCGCCAGCAGCTTGGACGCCGTCTCCTACGAGCAGTACTTC. It codes for CASSLDAVSYEQYF.

The chain employs TRBV25-1 and TRBJ1-1; D is perhaps TRBD1 (5 bases). This CDR3 contains 14 residues. V was shortened by 5 bases and J by 10 bases, with 20 bases between the two germline ends. CDR1 and CDR2 (germline): MGHDK, SYGVNS. The CDR3 coding sequence is TGTGCCAGCAGTCCTGAGTTGCAGGGCCTCGGAGCTTTCTTT. This translates into CASSPELQGLGAFF.

The V gene is TRBV6-5, the J gene TRBJ2-6; D uncertain. V was trimmed by 2 bases and J by 5 bases, leaving 10 bases between them. CDR1 and CDR2 (germline): MNHEY, SVGAGI. The CDR3 is 15 residues long. The CDR3 DNA follows: TGTGCCAGCAGTTACATGGGGATTCGGGCCAACGTCCTGACTTTC. Amino acid sequence: CASSYMGIRANVLTF.

This clone was picked up one time. The chain is built from TRBV5-6 and TRBJ2-1, with D uncertain. Per germline, CDR1 SGHDT and CDR2 YYEEEE. The ends were cut back, 2 bases at V and 0 bases at J, with 3 bases in the middle. The CDR3 contains 13 residues. Here the CDR3 reads CASSFISYNEQFF. CDR3 DNA sequence: TGTGCCAGCAGCTTCATCTCCTACAATGAGCAGTTCTTC.

The chain links TRBV28 to TRBJ1-2; D may be TRBD1 (5 bases). Trimming took off 3 bases at V and 2 bases at J, with 13 bases between the two ends. The germline CDR1 and CDR2 sequences are MDHEN and SYDVKM. The CDR3 runs to 15 residues. The CDR3 loop is CASSLEGTRNYGYTF. CDR3 in DNA: TGTGCCAGCAGTTTGGAGGGGACCCGAAACTATGGCTACACCTTC.

The chain employs TRBV6-1 and TRBJ1-4, with no clear D. V was pared by 4 bases and J by 0 bases, with 9 bases between. CDR1 and CDR2 from the germline V gene are MNHNS and SASEGT. CDR3 length equals 15 residues. In DNA, the CDR3 is TGTGCCAGCAGTGCACGGTTTGCAACTAATGAAAAACTGTTTTTT. Amino acids: CASSARFATNEKLFF.

The rearrangement uses TRBV27 and TRBJ2-1; 8 positions match TRBD2. J gave up 3 bases and V 6 bases, and 10 bases lay outside the gene matches. This CDR3 comprises 16 residues. Germline V gene lookup returns CDR1 MNHEY and CDR2 SMNVEV (reference sequence). The chain's CDR3 is CASRALAGLGYNEQFF. The CDR3 DNA sequence: TGTGCCAGCAGAGCCTTAGCGGGACTAGGCTACAATGAGCAGTTCTTC.

The CDR3 protein is CASSFGAGPSSYNEQFF. For the CDR3, the DNA is TGTGCCAGCAGTTTTGGTGCGGGGCCGAGCTCCTACAATGAGCAGTTCTTC. V gene TRBV27 combines with J gene TRBJ2-1, with D possibly matching TRBD2 (6 bases). The CDR3 is 17 residues long. V was shortened by 3 bases and J by 0 bases, with 15 bases between the two germline ends. The germline CDR1 and CDR2 sequences are MNHEY and SMNVEV (reference sequence).

The J gene is TRBJ2-3, the V gene TRBV7-2; D unclear. The CDR3 loop spans 13 amino acids. Between the trimmed V and J ends, which lost 7 bases and 2 bases, there was a span of 10 bases. CDR1 SGHTA and CDR2 FQGNSA come from the germline V gene. Here the CDR3 DNA reads TGTGCCAGCAAGAACAGTCCCACAGATACGCAGTATTTT. This codes for CASKNSPTDTQYF.

The V gene is TRBV7-2, the J gene TRBJ2-7; no clear D. CDR1 and CDR2 from the germline V gene are SGHTA and FQGNSA. The ends were cut back, 2 bases at V and 3 bases at J, with 11 bases in the middle. The CDR3 covers 14 residues. CDR3 in DNA: TGTGCCAGCAGCTTAATGGGTCGGGTCTACGAGCAGTACTTC. Its translation: CASSLMGRVYEQYF.

This chain joins TRBV25-1 and TRBJ2-3, with D perhaps TRBD1 (6 bases). The CDR3 spans 14 residues. Germline V gives CDR1 MGHDK, CDR2 SYGVNS. Trimming cost V 5 bases and J 2 bases, with 11 bases left between them. The CDR3 sequence: CASSSQGFTDTQYF. CDR3 nucleotide sequence: TGTGCCAGCAGTTCCCAGGGGTTCACAGATACGCAGTATTTT.

The CDR3 coding sequence is TGTGCCAGCAGTCCCGGACTAGCCACAGATACGCAGTATTTT. Translation gives CASSPGLATDTQYF. This chain connects TRBV27 to TRBJ2-3; 8 bases agree with TRBD2. After removal of 5 bases from V and 2 bases from J, the junction contained 3 bases not matched to a gene. The CDR3 is 14 amino acids. The V gene's germline CDR1 is MNHEY and CDR2 SMNVEV (reference sequence).

The chain is built from TRBV19 and TRBJ2-1; TRBD1 aligns across 10 bases. Germline CDR1 is LNHDA and CDR2 is SQIVND (reference sequence). This CDR3 has 14 amino acids. The trim removed 9 bases at V and 5 bases at J, leaving 7 bases unmatched. The CDR3 bases are TGTGCCAGCAGAGACAGGGGGCAAAACAATGAGCAGTTCTTC. Translating gives CASRDRGQNNEQFF.

V usage is TRBV30 and J usage is TRBJ1-3, with D perhaps TRBD1 (6 bases). Germline CDR1 GTSNPN, CDR2 SVGIG (reference sequence). The CDR3 has 12 amino acids. Trimming took 5 bases from V and 4 from J, leaving 9 bases between them. As DNA, the CDR3 is TGTGCCTGGGCAGGGGACGGAAACACCATATATTTT. Translation: CAWAGDGNTIYF.

V is TRBV6-5 and J is TRBJ1-1; D uncertain. The V and J ends lost 5 bases and 5 bases respectively, with 18 bases between them. Germline values: CDR1 MNHEY, CDR2 SVGAGI. The CDR3 totals 15 residues. The CDR3 nucleotides are TGTGCCAGCAGTCCCCCTCCGACCCGAGGGACTGAAGCTTTCTTT. This encodes CASSPPPTRGTEAFF.

This chain links TRBV4-1 with TRBJ1-6; a possible D gene is TRBD1 (5 bases). Trimming removed 4 bases from V and 5 bases from J, with 12 bases in between. The germline V gene has CDR1 MGHRA and CDR2 YSYEKL. The CDR3 totals 15 residues. The CDR3 loop is CASSLGGLDNSPLHF. Here the CDR3 DNA reads TGCGCCAGCAGCCTTGGGGGTTTGGATAATTCACCCCTCCACTTT.

This chain uses TRBV28 with TRBJ2-7; tentative D call: TRBD1 (5 bases). The germline V and J ends were trimmed by 4 bases and 5 bases, with 9 bases remaining between them. Germline V gives CDR1 MDHEN, CDR2 SYDVKM. CDR3 length equals 12 residues. This chain's CDR3 is CASSSIGDEQYF. The DNA of the CDR3 is TGTGCCAGCAGTTCTATAGGGGACGAGCAGTACTTC.

In DNA, the CDR3 is TGCGCCAGCAGCCAAGAAAGGGCAGTGGCTGAAAAACTGTTTTTT. Its protein product is CASSQERAVAEKLFF. This chain links TRBV4-3 with TRBJ1-4; D call uncertain. Germline CDR1 is LGHNA and CDR2 is YSLEER. The ends were cut back, 0 bases at V and 7 bases at J, with 12 bases in the middle. The CDR3 runs 15 residues.

V usage is TRBV19 and J usage is TRBJ2-1; 10 nucleotides align to TRBD2. The J segment lost 1 base and the V segment lost 9 bases, leaving 6 bases of the junction unmatched. The CDR3 spans 15 residues. Germline values: CDR1 LNHDA, CDR2 SQIVND (reference sequence). In DNA, the CDR3 is TGTGCCAGGATTATAGCGGGGGGATCCTACAATGAGCAGTTCTTC. This encodes CARIIAGGSYNEQFF.

The gene calls are TRBV7-2 and TRBJ2-2; D unresolved. CDR3 length equals 12 residues. Trimming stripped 10 bases from V and 1 base from J, with 7 bases between. Germline CDR1 reads SGHTA; CDR2 reads FQGNSA. CDR3 DNA sequence: TGTGCCATACGTCAGAACACCGGGGAGCTGTTTTTT. Its protein is CAIRQNTGELFF.

This clone came up once. The chain joins TRBV7-9 to TRBJ2-5; 7 bases map to TRBD2. In germline, CDR1 is SEHNR, CDR2 FQNEAQ (reference sequence). The length of the CDR3 is 15 residues. V was pared by 4 bases and J by 4 bases, with 9 bases of the junction left unmatched. CDR3 sequence reads: CASSSPGRKGETQYF. CDR3 bases: TGTGCCAGCAGCTCCCCCGGGAGGAAGGGAGAGACCCAGTACTTC.

The J gene is TRBJ1-5, the V gene TRBV5-8, with 7 bases aligning to TRBD1. Per germline, CDR1 SGHTS and CDR2 YDEGEE. V lost 4 bases to trimming and J lost 0 bases; unmatched junction nucleotides: 4. This CDR3 contains 15 residues. CDR3 in DNA: TGTGCCAGCAGCCCCGGGACAGTTAGCAATCAGCCCCAGCATTTT. This codes for CASSPGTVSNQPQHF.

V and J are TRBV5-6 and TRBJ1-5; a possible D gene is TRBD1 (5 bases). Trimming removed 5 bases from V and 3 bases from J, with 18 bases in between. Looked up from germline, CDR1 is SGHDT and CDR2 is YYEEEE. CDR3 size: 16 residues. The CDR3 protein is CASSYFDQGVNQPQHF. Written as DNA, the CDR3 is TGTGCCAGCAGTTATTTCGACCAGGGAGTCAATCAGCCCCAGCATTTT.

This chain joins TRBV28 and TRBJ1-1, with D tentatively TRBD1 (5 bases). The ends were cut back, 5 bases at V and 3 bases at J, with 16 bases in the middle. The CDR3 consists of 15 residues. CDR1 is MDHEN and CDR2 is SYDVKM in the germline V gene. In DNA, the CDR3 is TGTGCCAGCAGTCCCCCCACGGGACTTGACACTGAAGCTTTCTTT. This gives the protein CASSPPTGLDTEAFF.

This clone appeared a single time. V is TRBV2 and J is TRBJ2-3; 10 nucleotides agree with TRBD1. V was pared by 10 bases and J by 3 bases, with 4 bases of the junction left unmatched. Germline V lookup: CDR1 SNHLY, CDR2 FYNNEI. This CDR3 comprises 13 residues. CDR3 DNA sequence: TGTGCCACCCGACAGGGGGCAACAGATACGCAGTATTTT. Its translation is CATRQGATDTQYF.

The chain uses TRBV4-2 and TRBJ2-1, with D perhaps matching TRBD1 (6 bases). CDR3 size: 19 residues. The ends were cut back, 0 bases at V and 0 bases at J, with 18 bases in the middle. Germline assignment: CDR1 LGHNA and CDR2 YNFKEQ. CDR3: CASSQENDGGPSSYNEQFF. As DNA, the CDR3 is TGTGCCAGCAGCCAAGAAAACGATGGGGGCCCCAGCTCCTACAATGAGCAGTTCTTC.